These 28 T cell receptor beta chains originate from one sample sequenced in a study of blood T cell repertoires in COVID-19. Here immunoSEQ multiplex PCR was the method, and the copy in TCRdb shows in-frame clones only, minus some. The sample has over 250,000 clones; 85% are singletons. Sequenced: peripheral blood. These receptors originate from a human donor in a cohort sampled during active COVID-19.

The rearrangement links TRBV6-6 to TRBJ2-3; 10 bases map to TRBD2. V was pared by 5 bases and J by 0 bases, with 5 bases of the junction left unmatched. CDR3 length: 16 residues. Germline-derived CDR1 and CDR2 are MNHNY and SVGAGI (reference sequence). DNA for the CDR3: TGTGCCAGCAGTCCTGGACTAGCGGCTAGCACAGATACGCAGTATTTT. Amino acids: CASSPGLAASTDTQYF.

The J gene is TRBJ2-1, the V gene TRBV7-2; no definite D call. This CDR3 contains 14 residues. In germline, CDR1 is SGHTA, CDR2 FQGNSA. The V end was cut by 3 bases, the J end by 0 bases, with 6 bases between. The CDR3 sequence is CASSFEASYNEQFF. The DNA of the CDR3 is TGTGCCAGCAGCTTCGAAGCCTCCTACAATGAGCAGTTCTTC.

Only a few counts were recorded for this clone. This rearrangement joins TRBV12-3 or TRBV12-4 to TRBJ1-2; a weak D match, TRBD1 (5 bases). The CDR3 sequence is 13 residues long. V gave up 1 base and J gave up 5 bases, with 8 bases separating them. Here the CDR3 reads CASSLEGPYGYTF. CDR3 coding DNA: TGTGCCAGCAGTTTAGAGGGGCCTTATGGCTACACCTTC.

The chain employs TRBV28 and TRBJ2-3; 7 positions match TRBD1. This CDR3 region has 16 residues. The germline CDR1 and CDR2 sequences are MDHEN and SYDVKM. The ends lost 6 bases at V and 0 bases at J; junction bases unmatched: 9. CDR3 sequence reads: CASRSRDRVSTDTQYF. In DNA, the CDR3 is TGTGCCAGCAGGTCCCGCGACAGGGTGAGCACAGATACGCAGTATTTT.

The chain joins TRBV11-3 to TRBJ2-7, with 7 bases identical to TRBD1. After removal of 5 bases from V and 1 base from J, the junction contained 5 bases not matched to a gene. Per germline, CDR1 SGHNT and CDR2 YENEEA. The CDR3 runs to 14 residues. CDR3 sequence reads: CASSPDRESYEQYF. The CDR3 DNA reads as TGTGCCAGCAGCCCCGACAGGGAATCCTACGAGCAGTACTTC.

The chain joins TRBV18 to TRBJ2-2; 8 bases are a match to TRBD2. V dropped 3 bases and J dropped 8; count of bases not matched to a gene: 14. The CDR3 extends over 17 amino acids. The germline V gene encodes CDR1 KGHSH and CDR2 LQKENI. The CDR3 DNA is TGTGCCAGCTCACCGGGCGCTAGCGGGCCTCTCCGGGGGGAGCTGTTTTTT. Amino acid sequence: CASSPGASGPLRGELFF.

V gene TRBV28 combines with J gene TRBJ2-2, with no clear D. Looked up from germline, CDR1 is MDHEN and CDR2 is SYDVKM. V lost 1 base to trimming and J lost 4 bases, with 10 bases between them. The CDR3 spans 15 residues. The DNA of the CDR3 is TGTGCCAGCAGTTTATATTTTCCGAGCACCGGGGAGCTGTTTTTT. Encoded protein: CASSLYFPSTGELFF.

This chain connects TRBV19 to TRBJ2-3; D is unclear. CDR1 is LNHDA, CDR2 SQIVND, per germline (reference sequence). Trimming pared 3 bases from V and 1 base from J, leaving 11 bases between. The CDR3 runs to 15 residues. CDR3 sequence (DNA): TGTGCCAGTAGTATTATCGAGGCTGGCACAGATACGCAGTATTTT. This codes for CASSIIEAGTDTQYF.

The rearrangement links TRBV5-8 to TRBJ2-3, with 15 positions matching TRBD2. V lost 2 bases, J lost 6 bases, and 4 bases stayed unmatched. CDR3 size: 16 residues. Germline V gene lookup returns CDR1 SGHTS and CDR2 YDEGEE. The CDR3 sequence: CASSFGLAGGSDTQYF. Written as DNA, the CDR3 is TGTGCCAGCAGCTTCGGACTAGCGGGAGGGTCGGATACGCAGTATTTT.

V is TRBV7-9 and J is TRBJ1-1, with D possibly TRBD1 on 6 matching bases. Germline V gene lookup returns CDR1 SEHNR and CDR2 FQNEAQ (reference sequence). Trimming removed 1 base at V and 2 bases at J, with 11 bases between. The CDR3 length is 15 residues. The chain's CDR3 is CASSLVLGTNTEAFF. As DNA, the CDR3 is TGTGCCAGCAGCTTAGTGCTGGGGACAAACACTGAAGCTTTCTTT.

The CDR3 bases are TGTGCCAGCAGCTTGGGCGGGGGAAATGAAAAACTGTTTTTT. Encoded protein: CASSLGGGNEKLFF. The chain recombines TRBV5-4 with TRBJ1-4, with D perhaps matching TRBD1 (5 bases). V dropped 0 bases and J dropped 5 bases, with 8 bases sitting between them. Germline V gives CDR1 SGHNT, CDR2 YYREEE (reference sequence). The CDR3 covers 14 residues.

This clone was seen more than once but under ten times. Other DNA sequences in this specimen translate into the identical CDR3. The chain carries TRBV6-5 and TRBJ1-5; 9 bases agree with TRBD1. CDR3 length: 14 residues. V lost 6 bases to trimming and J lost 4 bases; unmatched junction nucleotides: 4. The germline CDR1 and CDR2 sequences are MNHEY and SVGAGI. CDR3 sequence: CASRKGQGNQPQHF. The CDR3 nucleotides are TGTGCCAGCAGAAAGGGACAGGGTAATCAGCCCCAGCATTTT.

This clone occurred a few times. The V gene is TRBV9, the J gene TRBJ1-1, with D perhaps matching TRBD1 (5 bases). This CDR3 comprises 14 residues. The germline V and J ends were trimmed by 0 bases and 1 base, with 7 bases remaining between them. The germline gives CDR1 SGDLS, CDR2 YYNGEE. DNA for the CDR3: TGTGCCAGCAGCGTAGGGCAGGGGAACACTGAAGCTTTCTTT. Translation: CASSVGQGNTEAFF.

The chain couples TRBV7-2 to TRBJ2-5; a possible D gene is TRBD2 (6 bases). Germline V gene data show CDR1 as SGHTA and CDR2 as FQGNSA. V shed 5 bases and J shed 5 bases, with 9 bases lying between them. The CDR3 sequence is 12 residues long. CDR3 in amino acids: CASSPLAETQYF. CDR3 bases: TGTGCCAGCAGCCCCCTAGCGGAGACCCAGTACTTC. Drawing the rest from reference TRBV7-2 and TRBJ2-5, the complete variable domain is GAGVSQSPSNKVTEKGKDVELRCDPISGHTALYWYRQSLGQGLEFLIYFQGNSAPDKSGLPSDRFSAERTGGSVSTLTIQRTQQEDSAVYLCASSPLAETQYFGPGTRLLVL.

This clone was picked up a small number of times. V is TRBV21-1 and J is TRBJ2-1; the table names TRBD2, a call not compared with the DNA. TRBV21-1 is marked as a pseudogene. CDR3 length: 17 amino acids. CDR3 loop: CASSKEGGGSSYNEQFF. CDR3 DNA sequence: TGTGCCAGCAGCAAAGAGGGTGGCGGGAGCTCCTACAATGAGCAGTTCTTC.

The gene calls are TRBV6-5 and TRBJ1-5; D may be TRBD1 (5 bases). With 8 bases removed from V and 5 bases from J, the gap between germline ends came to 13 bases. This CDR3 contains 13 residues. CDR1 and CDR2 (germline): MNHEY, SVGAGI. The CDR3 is CASAPRDYQPQHF. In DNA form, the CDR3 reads TGTGCCAGCGCTCCCAGGGACTATCAGCCCCAGCATTTT.

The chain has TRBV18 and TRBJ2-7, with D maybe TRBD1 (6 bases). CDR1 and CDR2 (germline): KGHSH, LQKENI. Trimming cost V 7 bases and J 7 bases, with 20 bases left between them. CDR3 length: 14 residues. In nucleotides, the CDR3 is TGTGCCAGCTTAAACACAGGGTCGGACGGAGAGCAGTACTTC. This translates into CASLNTGSDGEQYF.

The CDR3 nucleotides read TGTGCCAGGGGTACGCATGGGAGGTCGGAGACCCAGTACTTC. Amino acids: CARGTHGRSETQYF. The V call is TRBV6-5, the J call TRBJ2-5; D perhaps matches TRBD2 (6 bases). The CDR3 is made up of 14 amino acids. Germline assignment: CDR1 MNHEY and CDR2 SVGAGI. Trimming pared 9 bases from V and 5 bases from J, leaving 19 bases between.

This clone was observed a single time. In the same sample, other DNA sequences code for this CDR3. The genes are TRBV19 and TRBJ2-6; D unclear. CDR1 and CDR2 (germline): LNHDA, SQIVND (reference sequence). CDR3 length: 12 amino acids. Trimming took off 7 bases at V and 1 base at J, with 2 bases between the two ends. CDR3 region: CASTSGANVLTF. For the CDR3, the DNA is TGTGCCAGTACATCTGGGGCCAACGTCCTGACTTTC.

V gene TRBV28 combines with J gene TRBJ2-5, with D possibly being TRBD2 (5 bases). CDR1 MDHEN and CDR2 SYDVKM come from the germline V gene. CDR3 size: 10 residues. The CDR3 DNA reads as TGTGCGGCGGGCTTAGAGACCCAGTACTTC. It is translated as CAAGLETQYF.

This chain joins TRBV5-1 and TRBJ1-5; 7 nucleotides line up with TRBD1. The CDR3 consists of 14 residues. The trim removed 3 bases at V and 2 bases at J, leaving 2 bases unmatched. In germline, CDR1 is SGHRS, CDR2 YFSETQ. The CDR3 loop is CASSSGTGNQPQHF. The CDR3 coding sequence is TGCGCCAGCAGCTCCGGGACAGGCAATCAGCCCCAGCATTTT.

The chain's CDR3 is CASSSPSGWGAWDEQYF. The CDR3 DNA follows: TGTGCCAGCAGCTCCCCCTCGGGTTGGGGAGCTTGGGACGAGCAGTACTTC. V gene TRBV7-9 combines with J gene TRBJ2-7; D is perhaps TRBD2 (5 bases). From germline, CDR1 is SEHNR and CDR2 FQNEAQ (reference sequence). V gave up 4 bases and J gave up 5 bases, with 24 bases separating them. CDR3 length: 17 residues.

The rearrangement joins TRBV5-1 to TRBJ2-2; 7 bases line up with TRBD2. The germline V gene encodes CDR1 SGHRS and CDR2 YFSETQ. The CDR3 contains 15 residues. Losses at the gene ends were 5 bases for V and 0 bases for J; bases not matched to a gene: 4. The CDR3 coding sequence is TGCGCCAGCAGATTCGGACTAGCGAACACCGGGGAGCTGTTTTTT. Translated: CASRFGLANTGELFF.

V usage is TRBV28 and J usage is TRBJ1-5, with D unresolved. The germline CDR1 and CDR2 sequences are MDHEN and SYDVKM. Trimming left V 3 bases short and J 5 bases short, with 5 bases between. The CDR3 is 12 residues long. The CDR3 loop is CASSLSDQPQHF. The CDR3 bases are TGTGCCAGCAGTTTGTCGGATCAGCCCCAGCATTTT. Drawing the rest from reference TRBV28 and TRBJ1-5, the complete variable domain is DVKVTQSSRYLVKRTGEKVFLECVQDMDHENMFWYRQDPGLGLRLIYFSYDVKMKEKGDIPEGYSVSREKKERFSLILESASTNQTSMYLCASSLSDQPQHFGDGTRLSIL.

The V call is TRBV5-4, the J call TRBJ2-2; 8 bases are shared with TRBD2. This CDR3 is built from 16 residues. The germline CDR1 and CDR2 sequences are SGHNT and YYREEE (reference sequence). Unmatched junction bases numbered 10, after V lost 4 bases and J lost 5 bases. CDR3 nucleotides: TGTGCCAGCAGCCCTACCAGCGGGGGAGGGACCGGGGAGCTGTTTTTT. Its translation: CASSPTSGGGTGELFF. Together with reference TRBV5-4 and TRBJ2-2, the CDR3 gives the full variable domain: ETGVTQSPTHLIKTRGQQVTLRCSSQSGHNTVSWYQQALGQGPQFIFQYYREEENGRGNFPPRFSGLQFPNYSSELNVNALELDDSALYLCASSPTSGGGTGELFFGEGSRLTVL.

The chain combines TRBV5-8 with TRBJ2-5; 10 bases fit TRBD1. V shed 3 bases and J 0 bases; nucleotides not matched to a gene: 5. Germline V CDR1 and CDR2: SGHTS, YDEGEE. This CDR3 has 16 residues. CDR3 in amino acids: CASSWGDRGHQETQYF. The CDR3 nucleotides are TGTGCCAGCAGCTGGGGGGACAGGGGCCACCAAGAGACCCAGTACTTC.

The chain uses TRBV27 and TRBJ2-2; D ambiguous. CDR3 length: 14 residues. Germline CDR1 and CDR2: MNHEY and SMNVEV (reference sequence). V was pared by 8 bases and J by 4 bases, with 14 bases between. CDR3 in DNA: TGTGCCAGCGGTTGGCAGATACGCACCGGGGAGCTGTTTTTT. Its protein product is CASGWQIRTGELFF.

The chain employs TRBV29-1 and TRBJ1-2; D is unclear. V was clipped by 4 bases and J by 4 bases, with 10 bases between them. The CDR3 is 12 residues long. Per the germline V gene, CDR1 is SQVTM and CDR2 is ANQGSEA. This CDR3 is CSVGGSTYGYTF. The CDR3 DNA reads TGCAGCGTTGGCGGTTCAACCTATGGCTACACCTTC.